Below, 27 T cell receptor beta chains from the same sample are listed, as sequenced in a study of control samples from healthy donors and cancer patients. Method: immunoSEQ multiplex PCR; TCRdb's copy keeps in-frame clones and lacks some. The repertoire consists of more than 85,000 clones, with 75% to 95% occurring once and the leading ten covering 4.4%. Sequencing input: blood. The origin of the receptors is a human donor in good health. The donor label of this sample is uncertain.

V is TRBV10-3 and J is TRBJ2-7; 7 bases agree with TRBD1. The CDR3 has 13 amino acids. From germline, CDR1 is ENHRY and CDR2 SYGVKD. Losses at the gene ends were 4 bases for V and 5 bases for J; bases not matched to a gene: 5. Here the CDR3 DNA reads TGTGCCATCAGTGGACAGGGTGGAAACGAGCAGTACTTC. The encoded protein is CAISGQGGNEQYF.

The rearrangement joins TRBV6-2 or TRBV6-3 to TRBJ1-1; 7 bases agree with TRBD1. The V gene's germline CDR1 is MNHEY and CDR2 SVGEGT. J was trimmed by 2 bases and V by 5 bases; bases with no gene match: 8. CDR3 length: 15 residues. The CDR3 reads CASSRQGLYNTEAFF. Here the CDR3 DNA reads TGTGCCAGCAGTCGACAGGGACTCTATAACACTGAAGCTTTCTTT.

This chain links TRBV7-8 with TRBJ2-1; D may correspond to TRBD1 or TRBD2 (5 bases each). V dropped 5 bases and J dropped 0 bases, with 14 bases sitting between them. Germline CDR1 SGHVS, CDR2 FQNEAQ. CDR3 length equals 16 residues. For the CDR3, the DNA is TGTGCCAGCAGCCACACGGGGCCCAGCTCCTACAATGAGCAGTTCTTC. Its protein product is CASSHTGPSSYNEQFF.

The chain joins TRBV9 to TRBJ2-7; the match to TRBD1 covers 8 bases. This CDR3 region has 15 residues. Germline assignment: CDR1 SGDLS and CDR2 YYNGEE. The V segment lost 4 bases and the J segment 2 bases; nucleotides outside the gene matches: 8. The CDR3 loop reads CASSYGQGIPYEQYF. The DNA of the CDR3 is TGTGCCAGCAGCTACGGACAGGGAATTCCCTACGAGCAGTACTTC.

The gene calls are TRBV5-1 and TRBJ1-1, with D tentatively TRBD1 (6 bases). The CDR3 length is 12 residues. Trimming left V 6 bases short and J 5 bases short, with 11 bases between. From germline, CDR1 is SGHRS and CDR2 YFSETQ. Here the CDR3 DNA reads TGCGCCAGCACCCTAGGGGGGACTGAAGCTTTCTTT. It encodes CASTLGGTEAFF.

This sequence joins TRBV4-1 and TRBJ1-4; D is undetermined. Germline CDR1 is MGHRA and CDR2 is YSYEKL. V was pared by 1 base and J by 8 bases, with 8 bases between. This CDR3 has 13 residues. The CDR3 bases are TGCGCCAGCAGCCAAGTCTTGGGGGAAAAACTGTTTTTT. Amino acid sequence: CASSQVLGEKLFF.

J is TRBJ1-5 and V is TRBV19; 7 nucleotides agree with TRBD1. CDR1 is LNHDA, CDR2 SQIVND, per germline (reference sequence). V lost 1 base, J lost 4 bases, and 10 bases stayed unmatched. There are 17 residues in the CDR3. The CDR3 coding sequence is TGTGCCAGTAGTATAGGGTCCCCCGCAGGGGGGAATCAGCCCCAGCATTTT. The encoded protein is CASSIGSPAGGNQPQHF.

The chain joins TRBV29-1 to TRBJ1-5, with unresolved D. Germline values: CDR1 SQVTM, CDR2 ANQGSEA. CDR3 length equals 13 residues. Trimming took off 4 bases at V and 3 bases at J, with 10 bases between the two ends. The CDR3: CSVARSYNQPQHF. The CDR3 DNA follows: TGCAGCGTTGCCAGAAGTTACAATCAGCCCCAGCATTTT.

This chain links TRBV5-4 with TRBJ1-2; 7 bases are a match to TRBD1. V gave up 2 bases and J gave up 1 base; unmatched junction bases: 11. The CDR3 is 17 amino acids. Per germline, CDR1 SGHNT and CDR2 YYREEE (reference sequence). The CDR3 sequence: CASSFETNRGDNYGYTF. The CDR3 DNA reads as TGTGCCAGCAGCTTCGAGACAAACAGGGGCGATAACTATGGCTACACCTTC.

The chain is built from TRBV7-6 and TRBJ2-1; D uncertain. This CDR3 spans 16 amino acids. CDR1 is SGHVS and CDR2 is FNYEAQ in the germline V gene. Trimming stripped 5 bases from V and 0 bases from J, with 14 bases between. In DNA form, the CDR3 reads TGTGCCAGCAGCCCAAAATTGGGATTCTCCTACAATGAGCAGTTCTTC. It is translated as CASSPKLGFSYNEQFF.

The chain couples TRBV9 to TRBJ2-5; 10 bases are shared with TRBD2. This CDR3 is 16 amino acids long. CDR1 SGDLS and CDR2 YYNGEE come from the germline V gene. The ends lost 2 bases at V and 5 bases at J; junction bases unmatched: 9. CDR3 DNA sequence: TGTGCCAGCAGCGTCTTAGCGGGGGGCCCGCGGGAGACCCAGTACTTC. It specifies CASSVLAGGPRETQYF. The complete variable domain, with remaining parts taken from reference TRBV9 and TRBJ2-5, reads DSGVTQTPKHLITATGQRVTLRCSPRSGDLSVYWYQQSLDQGLQFLIQYYNGEERAKGNILERFSAQQFPDLHSELNLSSLELGDSALYFCASSVLAGGPRETQYFGPGTRLLVL.

The V call is TRBV24-1, the J call TRBJ1-1; a possible D gene is TRBD1 (5 bases). Germline values: CDR1 KGHDR, CDR2 SFDVKD. The CDR3 runs to 15 residues. The ends were cut back, 4 bases at V and 2 bases at J, with 13 bases in the middle. The CDR3 loop reads CATSDQKTGNTEAFF. Written as DNA, the CDR3 is TGTGCCACCAGTGACCAAAAAACAGGTAACACTGAAGCTTTCTTT.

The genes are TRBV29-1 and TRBJ1-4; weak D call: TRBD1 (6 bases). The V end lost 3 bases, the J end lost 7 bases, and 12 bases lay between the germline ends. The CDR3 contains 13 residues. Germline V gives CDR1 SQVTM, CDR2 ANQGSEA. In DNA form, the CDR3 reads TGCAGCGTTGAGAGGGGGAGTAGTGAAAAACTGTTTTTT. As protein: CSVERGSSEKLFF.

The rearrangement uses TRBV30 and TRBJ2-7; no reliable D call. Germline values: CDR1 GTSNPN, CDR2 SVGIG (reference sequence). This CDR3 has 11 amino acids. V was clipped by 2 bases and J by 3 bases, with 5 bases between them. The CDR3 DNA is TGTGCCTGGAGTAATAGCTACGAGCAGTACTTC. It codes for CAWSNSYEQYF.

The chain combines TRBV6-5 with TRBJ2-5; 7 bases align to TRBD2. The CDR3 length is 15 residues. The J segment lost 2 bases and the V segment lost 0 bases, leaving 3 bases of the junction unmatched. Per the germline V gene, CDR1 is MNHEY and CDR2 is SVGAGI. The CDR3 here is CASSYSEAGQETQYF. For the CDR3, the DNA is TGTGCCAGCAGTTACTCGGAAGCGGGGCAAGAGACCCAGTACTTC.

J is TRBJ1-1 and V is TRBV7-2; no clear D. Trimming removed 4 bases from V and 7 bases from J, with 28 bases in between. Germline values: CDR1 SGHTA, CDR2 FQGNSA. The CDR3 runs to 18 residues. CDR3 coding DNA: TGTGCCAGCAGCTCATCCGGGTCAGGCGACTTCGTGGGTTTTGAAGCTTTCTTT. As protein: CASSSSGSGDFVGFEAFF. Complete variable domain (other parts from reference TRBV7-2 and TRBJ1-1): GAGVSQSPSNKVTEKGKDVELRCDPISGHTALYWYRQSLGQGLEFLIYFQGNSAPDKSGLPSDRFSAERTGGSVSTLTIQRTQQEDSAVYLCASSSSGSGDFVGFEAFFGQGTRLTVV.

The V call is TRBV5-1, the J call TRBJ1-5; the D is unclear. The germline CDR1 and CDR2 sequences are SGHRS and YFSETQ. Trimming took off 0 bases at V and 2 bases at J, with 9 bases between the two ends. The CDR3 is 15 amino acids. The CDR3 loop reads CASSLGEGRNQPQHF. The CDR3 bases are TGCGCCAGCAGCTTGGGGGAAGGCCGCAATCAGCCCCAGCATTTT.

Written as DNA, the CDR3 is TGTGCCAGCAGTTTAAGAGGGACGCGCCCCGCCGACTATGGCTACACCTTC. It codes for CASSLRGTRPADYGYTF. V usage is TRBV27 and J usage is TRBJ1-2, with D possibly matching TRBD1 (5 bases). The germline V and J ends were trimmed by 2 bases and 3 bases, with 19 bases remaining between them. The V gene's germline CDR1 is MNHEY and CDR2 SMNVEV (reference sequence). The length of the CDR3 is 17 residues.

The chain has TRBV5-6 and TRBJ2-7; either TRBD1 or TRBD2 may fit D (6 bases each). This CDR3 region has 16 residues. The ends were cut back, 1 base at V and 4 bases at J, with 18 bases in the middle. The germline V gene encodes CDR1 SGHDT and CDR2 YYEEEE. The CDR3 DNA follows: TGTGCCAGCAGCTTGCCGTCGGGGGCCTTTTTGTACGAGCAGTACTTC. Amino acids: CASSLPSGAFLYEQYF.

The V and J genes are TRBV5-8 and TRBJ1-6, with no clear D. The CDR3 is 15 amino acids. Per germline, CDR1 SGHTS and CDR2 YDEGEE. With 0 bases removed from V and 7 bases from J, the gap between germline ends came to 11 bases. The CDR3 protein is CASSLDRAWNSPLHF. The CDR3 coding sequence is TGTGCCAGCAGCTTGGACCGCGCCTGGAATTCACCCCTCCACTTT.

This chain uses TRBV27 with TRBJ1-1, with D hard to call. Germline lookup yields CDR1 MNHEY and CDR2 SMNVEV (reference sequence). V lost 5 bases and J lost 1, with 5 bases in between. The CDR3 has 12 amino acids. CDR3 residues: CASSEPNTEAFF. Written as DNA, the CDR3 is TGTGCCAGCAGTGAGCCGAACACTGAAGCTTTCTTT.

The genes are TRBV20-1 and TRBJ1-4, with a tentative D call TRBD1 (6 bases). Trimming left V 5 bases short and J 7 bases short, with 11 bases between. The CDR3 totals 12 residues. The V gene's germline CDR1 is DFQATT and CDR2 SNEGSKA (reference sequence). CDR3 protein: CSAGGGGEKLFF. CDR3 bases: TGCAGTGCTGGTGGAGGGGGTGAAAAACTGTTTTTT.

V usage is TRBV12-3 or TRBV12-4 and J usage is TRBJ2-2, with D unresolved. The V end lost 2 bases, the J end lost 8 bases, and 6 bases lay between the germline ends. This CDR3 comprises 12 residues. The CDR3 DNA follows: TGTGCCAGCAGTTTACGTGCGGGGGAGCTGTTTTTT. Residues: CASSLRAGELFF.

J is TRBJ1-1 and V is TRBV5-1; 7 bases align to TRBD1. This CDR3 spans 15 amino acids. J lost 4 bases, V lost 3 bases, and 9 bases had no gene match. Germline-derived CDR1 and CDR2 are SGHRS and YFSETQ. The CDR3 region has the DNA TGCGCCAGCAGCTATAGAGACAGGGTTGGCACTGAAGCTTTCTTT. Translated, it gives CASSYRDRVGTEAFF.

The chain is built from TRBV11-2 and TRBJ2-3, with D maybe TRBD2 (6 bases). Trimming left V 3 bases short and J 6 bases short, with 13 bases between. CDR3 length: 14 residues. The germline V gene has CDR1 SGHAT and CDR2 FQNNGV. CDR3 in DNA: TGTGCCAGCAGCTTCCACGGGGCGGGGGATACGCAGTATTTT. It yields the protein CASSFHGAGDTQYF.

The chain couples TRBV18 to TRBJ1-1; D uncertain. The V end was cut by 3 bases, the J end by 7 bases, with 15 bases between. Germline-derived CDR1 and CDR2 are KGHSH and LQKENI. The CDR3 is 14 amino acids. In DNA form, the CDR3 reads TGTGCCAGCTCACCGCCGGACCTGTTGGGTGAAGCTTTCTTT. It encodes CASSPPDLLGEAFF.

This rearrangement joins TRBV10-2 to TRBJ2-2, with D perhaps matching TRBD1 or TRBD2 (6 bases each). CDR3 length equals 15 residues. Looked up from germline, CDR1 is WSHSY and CDR2 is SAAADI. V dropped 6 bases and J dropped 5 bases, with 16 bases sitting between them. This CDR3 is CASRRDGGMTGELFF. As DNA, the CDR3 is TGCGCCAGCAGACGCGACGGGGGCATGACCGGGGAGCTGTTTTTT.